These 2 T cell receptor beta chains were sequenced from one sample in a study of Tregs in tolerant kidney transplant recipients. Some clones are missing from TCRdb's copy, which holds only in-frame ones; the method was immunoSEQ multiplex PCR. The sample holds tens of thousands of clones, approximately 90% seen once. The starting material was Tregs from blood, obtained before the transplant. The source is a human donor who received a combined kidney and bone marrow transplant.

This chain links TRBV9 with TRBJ2-3; TRBD2 matches at 7 bases. Unmatched junction bases numbered 6, after V lost 4 bases and J lost 1 base. Per germline, CDR1 SGDLS and CDR2 YYNGEE. The CDR3 covers 15 residues. The DNA of the CDR3 is TGTGCCAGCAGCCCTGGGACTACCCGCACAGATACGCAGTATTTT. Its translation is CASSPGTTRTDTQYF. Filled out from reference TRBV9 and TRBJ2-3, the complete variable domain reads DSGVTQTPKHLITATGQRVTLRCSPRSGDLSVYWYQQSLDQGLQFLIQYYNGEERAKGNILERFSAQQFPDLHSELNLSSLELGDSALYFCASSPGTTRTDTQYFGPGTRLTVL.

This chain connects TRBV7-3 to TRBJ2-7, with D tentatively TRBD1 (6 bases). The ends were cut back, 3 bases at V and 3 bases at J, with 15 bases in the middle. The CDR3 is made up of 15 amino acids. Germline V gives CDR1 SGHTA, CDR2 FQGTGA. The CDR3 loop reads CASSLGSTGLYEQYF. Written as DNA, the CDR3 is TGTGCCAGCAGCTTGGGGTCAACAGGGCTCTACGAGCAGTACTTC.